This TCR beta chain is from a study of blood T cell repertoires in COVID-19 (dated by TCRdb to the early 2020s). For the study in its entirety: Samples from collaborators originated in the United States, Italy and Spain and spanned both the acute and convalescent phases of COVID-19. The material from the prospective study consisted of cDNA or gDNA derived from T cells, B-cell-depleted T cells, or PBMCs. Subjects who had been exposed to COVID-19, were actively infected with it, or had recovered from it provided the deeply sampled blood TCRbeta repertoires that made up the dataset. The repertoires were released in a freely available public database meant as a resource for research on the immune response to SARS-CoV-2. Samples came from the ongoing ImmuneRACE study (first 160 participants) plus 1,254 subjects from 6 global collaborators. Sample metadata almost always included a de-identified subject ID, COVID-19 status, age in years and sex. Where available, HLA class I and class II types were taken from metadata supplied by the sample provider and were not determined by assay-based typing. Paper-wide results and their limitations: The quantity of clinical and demographic metadata differed by source and by participant and was supplied without curation.

The immunoSEQ Assay, a bias-controlled multiplex PCR, was used to amplify TCRbeta CDR3 regions from genomic DNA. Turning to the authors' computational methods: The number of nucleated cells in each sample was estimated from the amplification of reference gene primers within the assay. To quantify the absolute abundance of each unique TCRbeta CDR3 rearrangement, sequence reads were collapsed and filtered. Productive Simpson clonality was computed per sample as the square root of Simpson's diversity index over productive rearrangements. TCRdb provides this immuneACCESS table in a form limited to in-frame rearrangements. Some clones are lacking; in checked studies, under half of them reflect an unresolved V gene, and why the rest are absent is not known. The V and J calls and the clone size are those of that table, but D and trimming were determined from the DNA. In this sample the table shows over 200,000 clones, roughly 86% of which occur a single time. Less than 4% of the sample comes from the top ten.

This clone was detected only once. Its binding antigen is unknown. An end of the junction does not agree with germline; a read error may underlie this. For CDR1 and CDR2, the germline V gene lists MNHEY and SVGAGI. The CDR3 starts with the cysteine, ends with the phenylalanine, and has 11 residues. The kept DNA is CDR3 alone, 33 bases in frame from the first base. A second Seattle source provided samples from volunteer blood donors who had recovered from COVID-19. The collaborating institutions used their own protocols to collect whole blood in K2EDTA tubes. For TCRbeta analysis, collaborators shipped samples in one of three forms: frozen whole blood, isolated PBMCs, or DNA extracted from either of those sample types.

Material for sequencing was peripheral blood. This chain joins TRBV6-5 to TRBJ2-7, with 7 bases aligning to TRBD1. This TCR was recovered from a woman younger than 45 who had recovered from COVID-19. The DNA reads TGTGCCAGCAGCCATCCGGGACAGAACTTTTTC. This codes for CASSHPGQNFF.